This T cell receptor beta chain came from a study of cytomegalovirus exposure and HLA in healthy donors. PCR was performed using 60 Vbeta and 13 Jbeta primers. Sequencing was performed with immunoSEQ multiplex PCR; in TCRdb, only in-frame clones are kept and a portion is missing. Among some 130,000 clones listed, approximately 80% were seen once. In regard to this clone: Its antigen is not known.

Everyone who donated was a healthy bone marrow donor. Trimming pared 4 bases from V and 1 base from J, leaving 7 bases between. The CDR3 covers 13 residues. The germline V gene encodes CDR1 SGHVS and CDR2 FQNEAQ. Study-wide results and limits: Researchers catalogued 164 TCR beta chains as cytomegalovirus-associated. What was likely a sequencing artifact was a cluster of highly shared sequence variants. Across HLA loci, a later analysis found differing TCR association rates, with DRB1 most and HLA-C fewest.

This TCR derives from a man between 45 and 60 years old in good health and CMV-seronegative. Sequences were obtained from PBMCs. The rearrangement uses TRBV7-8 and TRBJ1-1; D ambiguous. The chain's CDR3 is CASSWGGNTEAFF. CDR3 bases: TGTGCCAGCAGCTGGGGAGGGAACACTGAAGCTTTCTTT.